This T cell receptor beta chain is drawn from a study of blood T cell repertoires in COVID-19. Sequenced by immunoSEQ multiplex PCR; TCRdb stores in-frame clones only, minus some. Among hundreds of thousands of clones listed, roughly 87% were seen once. Recovered status in Cohort 3 required two negative PCRs, clearance, or symptom resolution. Germline loops: CDR1 LGHNT, CDR2 FRNRAP. Trimming stripped 5 bases from V and 4 bases from J, with 18 bases between. This CDR3 has 15 residues. Sequencing was carried out using PBMCs or T cells enriched from blood (not recorded which). The sequence came from a woman aged 25 to 39 who had recovered from COVID-19. This chain uses TRBV12-5 with TRBJ2-7; D is perhaps TRBD2 (6 bases). CDR3 sequence (DNA): TGTGCTAGTGGTGCCACCCGCGGGGTCGGGTACGAGCAGTACTTC. It yields the protein CASGATRGVGYEQYF.